The entry below gives a single T cell receptor (beta chain) sequence along with its context. Its specific antigen is unknown. Within one base of it there is no much larger clone, and no base qualities were kept. This sample was included in a study of Ad26.COV2.S vaccination and SARS-CoV-2 variants (TCRdb year 2021). Broadly, across the study: Vaccine-arm donors came from COV1001, a multicentre, randomized, double-blind, placebo-controlled phase I-IIa trial of Ad26.COV2.S in healthy adults. Ad26.COV2.S was given intramuscularly at 5x10^10 or 1x10^11 viral particles, as a single shot or as two shots 56 days apart. The specificity and breadth of SARS-CoV-2-reactive T cell receptors after Ad26.COV2.S vaccination were assessed by TCRbeta repertoire sequencing. The TCR-sequenced set comprised around 30 samples: approximately 20 Ad26.COV2.S vaccine recipients, 5 placebo recipients and 8 SARS-CoV-2 convalescent individuals. Participants in the trial were split at random into five groups of five each, receiving low-dose or high-dose Ad26.COV2.S once or twice, or else placebo on both occasions. Investigators remained blinded to trial group allocation during experiments and outcome assessment. Broader findings and caveats from the paper: Spike-specific TCR breadth was higher in Ad26.COV2.S recipients than in placebo recipients (P = 0.0014). The study was not powered for comparison of responses between vaccine doses or regimens. Comparable non-spike TCR breadth was observed between vaccine and placebo recipients, consistent with only spike being contained in the vaccine. It was noted by the authors that total T cell responses may have been underestimated by the TCR breadth and depth analyses. After vaccination, substantial breadth of spike-specific CD8+ and CD4+ T cell responses was reported.

The germline V gene supplies CDR1 KGHDR and CDR2 SFDVKD. The junction shows trimming of 4 bases on V and 10 bases on J, and the gene matches do not reach 5 bases of it. The CDR3, from cysteine to phenylalanine, totals 13 residues. Just CDR3 DNA is preserved here, 39 bases in frame from base 1. Explained via the paper, the treatment or condition label denotes: 19 received Ad26.COV2.S at low or high dose, single or two shots; several received placebo; per-sample allocation not given. For vaccine and placebo recipients, repertoires were sequenced using samples collected on day 63 after the first injection. Cohort 1b enrolled 25 adults aged 18-55 years at a single site in Boston, USA, between 29 July and 7 August 2020. Ad26.COV2.S was a replication-incompetent adenovirus type 26 vector that expressed a prefusion-stabilized SARS-CoV-2 spike protein derived from the original Wuhan strain. TCRbeta CDR3 regions were sequenced with the immunoSEQ Assay. After extraction, genomic DNA underwent amplification by bias-controlled multiplex PCR, followed by high-throughput sequencing. In the original analysis: To quantify the absolute abundance of every unique TCRbeta CDR3 region, sequences were collapsed and filtered. T cell fraction was estimated by normalization of TCRbeta template counts to usable DNA, with usable DNA being measured through amplification of reference genes present in all nucleated cells. Repertoire TCRs were annotated as SARS-CoV-2-specific by exact matching of V gene, CDR3 amino acid sequence and J gene to a known reactive TCR set. The reference SARS-CoV-2 TCR set was obtained from MIRA and was filtered for enrichment in COVID-19-positive ImmuneCODE repertoires, whereby public or cross-reactive TCRs were removed. Based on the MIRA antigens, annotated TCRs were further analysed at the level of specific ORF or position within ORF. Breadth was defined as annotated unique rearrangements over total unique productive rearrangements; depth was the summed frequency of those rearrangements. Group comparisons of TCR breadth used two-sided Wilcoxon rank-sum tests. In TCRdb, the immuneACCESS table is reduced to in-frame sequences with V and J assigned. These tables do not hold every clone; where another copy was compared, an unresolved V gene accounts for under half, and the others remain unexplained. D and trimming come from the DNA, and the V and J calls and clone size come from that table. This sample holds some 460,000 clones; around 89% were observed only once. The ten most abundant clones make up about 1.5% of the sample.

The chain couples TRBV24-1 to TRBJ1-1; 10 bases in the middle match TRBD1. The source material was peripheral blood, sampled in a trial of Ad26.COV2.S vaccine versus placebo. This clonotype was obtained from a person aged 18-65 years who received the Ad26.COV2.S COVID-19 vaccine or a placebo. The DNA reads as follows: TGTGCCACCAGTGAACGGGACAGGGGTGGAGCTTTCTTT. This is translated as CATSERDRGGAFF.